The source of this T cell receptor (beta chain) is a study of cytomegalovirus exposure and HLA in healthy donors. Germline CDR1 SGHVS, CDR2 FQNEAQ. Trimming cost V 8 bases and J 5 bases, with 9 bases left between them. This CDR3 has 12 amino acids. A word on this clone: Its antigen remains unknown.

Study-wide results and limits: Immune exposure was documented only through CMV serostatus.

Researchers ran the PCR with 60 Vbeta and 13 Jbeta primers. The repertoire was sequenced with immunoSEQ multiplex PCR; TCRdb's copy has only in-frame clones and lacks some. The sample has about 180,000 clones, roughly three quarters seen once. Sequences were obtained from PBMCs. The TCR comes from a woman aged 25 to 39 in good health and CMV-seropositive. This sequence joins TRBV7-8 and TRBJ2-2, with TRBD1 as a possible D gene (5 bases). CDR3 nucleotides: TGTGCCAGCGACAGAGAAACCGGGGAGCTGTTTTTT. As protein: CASDRETGELFF.